The 25 T cell receptor beta chains below come from one sample, sequenced in a study of T cell repertoires in ileal Crohn's disease. Data came from immunoSEQ multiplex PCR; TCRdb stores just in-frame clones and leaves some out. The repertoire consists of about 13,000 clones, with 60% to 85% occurring once and the leading ten covering 4% to 5%. Sequenced sample: ileal tissue. The receptors stem from an adult with Crohn's disease.

The V and J genes are TRBV28 and TRBJ2-4; tentative D call: TRBD1 (6 bases). The V and J ends lost 6 bases and 0 bases respectively, with 18 bases between them. Germline V CDR1 and CDR2: MDHEN, SYDVKM. The CDR3 extends over 17 amino acids. DNA for the CDR3: TGTGCCAGCAGCCCGACGACAGGATTAGTAGCCAAAAACATTCAGTACTTC. It is translated as CASSPTTGLVAKNIQYF.

The rearrangement uses TRBV29-1 and TRBJ1-4; maybe TRBD1 (6 bases). CDR3 length equals 13 residues. Trimming removed 7 bases from V and 5 bases from J, with 14 bases in between. Germline loops: CDR1 SQVTM, CDR2 ANQGSEA. The CDR3 loop reads CSGQAAPNEKLFF. CDR3 nucleotides: TGCAGCGGACAGGCGGCTCCCAATGAAAAACTGTTTTTT.

The sample holds a few counts of this clone. V is TRBV10-3 and J is TRBJ2-7; TRBD2 might be the D (5 bases). CDR1 and CDR2 from the germline V gene are ENHRY and SYGVKD. V was shortened by 4 bases and J by 7 bases, with 11 bases between the two germline ends. There are 12 residues in the CDR3. CDR3 sequence reads: CAISGKAAEQYF. The CDR3 bases are TGTGCCATCAGTGGTAAAGCGGCAGAGCAGTACTTC.

This chain joins TRBV9 and TRBJ2-3; the D is unclear. V was clipped by 5 bases and J by 4 bases, with 11 bases between them. Germline V gene sequence: CDR1 SGDLS, CDR2 YYNGEE. The CDR3 has 13 amino acids. The CDR3 region has the DNA TGTGCCAGCAGGAGGTTAGATCCAGATACGCAGTATTTT. Translating it yields CASRRLDPDTQYF.

The chain employs TRBV18 and TRBJ2-7, with D perhaps TRBD1 (6 bases). Per the germline V gene, CDR1 is KGHSH and CDR2 is LQKENI. The V gene lost 3 bases and the J gene lost 2 bases, with 11 bases spanning the gap. The length of the CDR3 is 14 residues. The CDR3 DNA is TGTGCCAGCTCACCGAGGGGGACGACCTACGAGCAGTACTTC. Its protein product is CASSPRGTTYEQYF.

The chain combines TRBV10-1 with TRBJ2-3; 11 bases are shared with TRBD2. The CDR3 is made up of 14 amino acids. V shed 4 bases and J 6 bases; nucleotides not matched to a gene: 3. The germline CDR1 and CDR2 sequences are WNHNN and SYGVQD (reference sequence). The CDR3 is CASSARTSGDTQYF. CDR3 sequence (DNA): TGCGCCAGCAGTGCGCGGACTAGCGGGGATACGCAGTATTTT.

V usage is TRBV6-6 and J usage is TRBJ2-1; 8 bases map to TRBD2. CDR1 MNHNY and CDR2 SVGAGI come from the germline V gene (reference sequence). V gave up 6 bases and J gave up 0 bases; unmatched junction bases: 7. This CDR3 has 16 amino acids. The CDR3 nucleotides read TGTGCCAGCAGCACCGGGGGGGCTATCTCCTACAATGAGCAGTTCTTC. It codes for CASSTGGAISYNEQFF.

The chain uses TRBV18 and TRBJ2-6, with D maybe TRBD1 (5 bases). Germline V gene lookup returns CDR1 KGHSH and CDR2 LQKENI. V shed 2 bases and J shed 2 bases, with 10 bases lying between them. This CDR3 comprises 16 residues. In nucleotides, the CDR3 is TGTGCCAGCTCACCATTACCGACAGCTGGGGCCAACGTCCTGACTTTC. It encodes CASSPLPTAGANVLTF.

This chain joins TRBV11-2 and TRBJ1-2; the D gene is possibly TRBD1 (6 bases). The ends were cut back, 4 bases at V and 2 bases at J, with 14 bases in the middle. This CDR3 is built from 15 residues. Germline CDR1 reads SGHAT; CDR2 reads FQNNGV. For the CDR3, the DNA is TGTGCCAGCAGCTCCCACAGGGTTTTAAACTATGGCTACACCTTC. This gives the protein CASSSHRVLNYGYTF.

V gene TRBV6-6 combines with J gene TRBJ1-1; 9 bases are shared with TRBD1. CDR1 MNHNY and CDR2 SVGAGI come from the germline V gene (reference sequence). V shed 6 bases, J shed 2 bases, and the junction held 7 bases outside the gene matches. The CDR3 length is 15 residues. This chain's CDR3 is CASRPPGQGNTEAFF. As DNA, the CDR3 is TGTGCCAGCAGACCGCCGGGACAGGGAAACACTGAAGCTTTCTTT.

The CDR3 loop reads CASSLGPQAGEQYF. The DNA of the CDR3 is TGTGCCAGCAGCTTGGGGCCTCAGGCCGGCGAGCAGTACTTC. The V call is TRBV5-5, the J call TRBJ2-7; D ambiguous. This CDR3 comprises 14 residues. Germline CDR1 SGHKS, CDR2 YYEKEE (reference sequence). V lost 0 bases to trimming and J lost 6 bases, with 13 bases between them.

V is TRBV6-4 and J is TRBJ2-3; TRBD2 aligns across 14 bases. The CDR3 sequence is 16 residues long. V gave up 0 bases and J gave up 4 bases; unmatched junction bases: 0. Germline V CDR1 and CDR2: MRHNA, SNTAGT. The CDR3 loop reads CASSDSTSGGADTQYF. The CDR3 DNA reads TGTGCCAGCAGTGACTCGACTAGCGGGGGGGCAGATACGCAGTATTTT.

The V gene is TRBV7-8, the J gene TRBJ2-7; D gene unclear. V lost 2 bases and J 4 bases, leaving 12 bases between the germline ends. Germline assignment: CDR1 SGHVS and CDR2 FQNEAQ. The CDR3 totals 14 residues. The DNA of the CDR3 is TGTGCCAGCAGCTTATACAACACCCCGTACGAGCAGTACTTC. It translates to CASSLYNTPYEQYF. Based on the CDR3 plus reference TRBV7-8 and TRBJ2-7, the full variable domain is GAGVSQSPRYKVAKRGQDVALRCDPISGHVSLFWYQQALGQGPEFLTYFQNEAQLDKSGLPSDRFFAERPEGSVSTLKIQRTQQEDSAVYLCASSLYNTPYEQYFGPGTRLTVT.

The chain carries TRBV28 and TRBJ2-7; weak D call: TRBD1 (6 bases). Trimming removed 7 bases from V and 3 bases from J, with 16 bases in between. The germline gives CDR1 MDHEN, CDR2 SYDVKM. This CDR3 contains 14 residues. The CDR3 coding sequence is TGTGCCAGCACCTTAACCGGACAGAACTACGAGCAGTACTTC. It translates to CASTLTGQNYEQYF.

This clone counts as medium-sized. The chain couples TRBV5-1 to TRBJ2-5, with 9 bases identical to TRBD1. The CDR3 consists of 16 residues. Losses at the gene ends were 0 bases for V and 5 bases for J; bases not matched to a gene: 8. Germline CDR1 is SGHRS and CDR2 is YFSETQ. The DNA of the CDR3 is TGCGCCAGCAGCTTGGGGGCCGGGACAGGGTATGAGACCCAGTACTTC. This encodes CASSLGAGTGYETQYF.

This rearrangement joins TRBV7-9 to TRBJ2-2, with a possible D match to TRBD2 (6 bases). Germline values: CDR1 SEHNR, CDR2 FQNEAQ (reference sequence). CDR3 length equals 15 residues. Trimming cost V 5 bases and J 8 bases, with 18 bases left between them. The CDR3 bases are TGTGCCAGCAGCCAAGGAGGCGGGGCAGGTGGGGAGCTGTTTTTT. It is translated as CASSQGGGAGGELFF.

This clone turned up a few times. This rearrangement joins TRBV19 to TRBJ1-2; no firm D call. Germline V gene lookup returns CDR1 LNHDA and CDR2 SQIVND (reference sequence). With 6 bases removed from V and 7 bases from J, the gap between germline ends came to 15 bases. This CDR3 is built from 13 residues. CDR3 coding DNA: TGTGCCAGTAGGAATCCCGCGGAGGGTGGCTACACCTTC. This encodes CASRNPAEGGYTF. The variable domain in full, completed from reference TRBV19 and TRBJ1-2, reads DGGITQSPKYLFRKEGQNVTLSCEQNLNHDAMYWYRQDPGQGLRLIYYSQIVNDFQKGDIAEGYSVSREKKESFPLTVTSAQKNPTAFYLCASRNPAEGGYTFGSGTRLTVV.

This sequence joins TRBV7-3 and TRBJ2-5, with D hard to call. The V gene's germline CDR1 is SGHTA and CDR2 FQGTGA. The ends were cut back, 1 base at V and 4 bases at J, with 7 bases in the middle. The CDR3 length is 13 residues. CDR3 in amino acids: CASSLSLGETQYF. The CDR3 DNA sequence: TGTGCCAGCAGCTTAAGTCTAGGAGAGACCCAGTACTTC.

The chain employs TRBV28 and TRBJ2-7; perhaps TRBD1 as D (5 bases). The CDR3 loop spans 14 amino acids. CDR1 and CDR2 from the germline V gene are MDHEN and SYDVKM. V was cut by 2 bases and J by 6 bases, with 14 bases left in between. CDR3: CASSLPGQWGEQYF. The DNA of the CDR3 is TGTGCCAGCAGTTTACCCGGACAATGGGGCGAGCAGTACTTC.

This chain's CDR3 is CASSLGTGITEAFF. The CDR3 coding sequence is TGCGCCAGCAGCTTGGGGACAGGGATCACTGAAGCTTTCTTT. The chain couples TRBV5-1 to TRBJ1-1; 8 bases map to TRBD1. The J segment lost 4 bases and the V segment lost 0 bases, leaving 2 bases of the junction unmatched. The CDR3 is 14 residues long. Germline V gene sequence: CDR1 SGHRS, CDR2 YFSETQ.

The chain recombines TRBV7-6 with TRBJ2-2; a possible D gene is TRBD1 (6 bases). Between the trimmed V and J ends, which lost 7 bases and 2 bases, there was a span of 14 bases. The CDR3 covers 15 residues. Looked up from germline, CDR1 is SGHVS and CDR2 is FNYEAQ. CDR3 nucleotides: TGTGCCAGCACTAGCCGGGGACACAACACCGGGGAGCTGTTTTTT. It encodes CASTSRGHNTGELFF.

The V and J genes are TRBV2 and TRBJ2-6, with 7 nucleotides matching TRBD1. V lost 6 bases to trimming and J lost 0 bases; unmatched junction nucleotides: 5. The germline gives CDR1 SNHLY, CDR2 FYNNEI. This CDR3 region has 16 residues. Here the CDR3 DNA reads TGTGCCAGCAGCGGGGACAGTGACTCTGGGGCCAACGTCCTGACTTTC. Its protein is CASSGDSDSGANVLTF.

This chain uses TRBV28 with TRBJ2-2; weak D call: TRBD1 (6 bases). CDR1 MDHEN and CDR2 SYDVKM come from the germline V gene. Trimming took 6 bases from V and 0 from J, leaving 14 bases between them. The CDR3 loop spans 16 amino acids. The CDR3 sequence: CASRPGHLTNTGELFF. The CDR3 DNA is TGTGCCAGCAGACCGGGACACCTTACGAACACCGGGGAGCTGTTTTTT.

This clone was observed a few times. This chain uses TRBV6-1 with TRBJ2-7; 7 bases are shared with TRBD1. CDR3 length: 15 residues. The germline V gene has CDR1 MNHNS and CDR2 SASEGT. After removal of 2 bases from V and 2 bases from J, the junction contained 6 bases not matched to a gene. CDR3: CASSEPHGQAYEQYF. The DNA of the CDR3 is TGTGCCAGCAGTGAACCCCACGGACAGGCCTACGAGCAGTACTTC.

The V and J genes are TRBV14 and TRBJ2-1; 14 positions agree with TRBD2. Germline values: CDR1 SGHDN, CDR2 FVKESK. V was clipped by 4 bases and J by 13 bases; unmatched bases: 6. The length of the CDR3 is 14 residues. CDR3 sequence reads: CASSRTSGGNRQFF. The DNA of the CDR3 is TGTGCCAGCAGCCGGACTAGCGGGGGGAACCGTCAGTTCTTC. The whole variable domain, filled in from reference TRBV14 and TRBJ2-1, reads EAGVTQFPSHSVIEKGQTVTLRCDPISGHDNLYWYRRVMGKEIKFLLHFVKESKQDESGMPNNRFLAERTGGTYSTLKVQPAELEDSGVYFCASSRTSGGNRQFFGPGTRLTVL.